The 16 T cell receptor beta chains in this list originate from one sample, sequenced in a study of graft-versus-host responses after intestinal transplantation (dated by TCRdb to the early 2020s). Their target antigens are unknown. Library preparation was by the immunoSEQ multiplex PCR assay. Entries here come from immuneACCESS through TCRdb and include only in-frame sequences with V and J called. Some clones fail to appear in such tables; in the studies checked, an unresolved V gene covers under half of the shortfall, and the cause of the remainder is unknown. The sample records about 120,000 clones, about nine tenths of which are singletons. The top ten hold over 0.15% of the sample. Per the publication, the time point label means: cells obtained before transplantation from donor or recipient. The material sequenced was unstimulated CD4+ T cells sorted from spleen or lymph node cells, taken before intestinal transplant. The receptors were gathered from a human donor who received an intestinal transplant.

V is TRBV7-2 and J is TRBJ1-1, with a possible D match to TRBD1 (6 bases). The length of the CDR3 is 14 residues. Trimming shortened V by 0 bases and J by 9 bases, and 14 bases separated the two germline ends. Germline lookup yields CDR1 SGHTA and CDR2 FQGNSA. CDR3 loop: CASSLAGGGAKAFF. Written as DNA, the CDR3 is TGTGCCAGCAGCTTAGCGGGGGGGGGCGCGAAAGCTTTCTTT.

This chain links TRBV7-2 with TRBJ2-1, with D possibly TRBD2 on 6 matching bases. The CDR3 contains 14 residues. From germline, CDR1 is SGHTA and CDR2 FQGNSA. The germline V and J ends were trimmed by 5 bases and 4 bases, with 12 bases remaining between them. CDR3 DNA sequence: TGTGCCAGCAGCACCCGGGACTTATACAATGAGCAGTTCTTC. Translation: CASSTRDLYNEQFF.

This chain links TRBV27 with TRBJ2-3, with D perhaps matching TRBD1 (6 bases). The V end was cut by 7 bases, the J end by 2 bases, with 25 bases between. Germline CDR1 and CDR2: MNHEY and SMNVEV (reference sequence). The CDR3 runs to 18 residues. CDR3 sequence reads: CASNQRWGDRNPTDTQYF. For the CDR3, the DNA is TGTGCCAGCAATCAGAGGTGGGGTGACAGGAACCCCACAGATACGCAGTATTTT.

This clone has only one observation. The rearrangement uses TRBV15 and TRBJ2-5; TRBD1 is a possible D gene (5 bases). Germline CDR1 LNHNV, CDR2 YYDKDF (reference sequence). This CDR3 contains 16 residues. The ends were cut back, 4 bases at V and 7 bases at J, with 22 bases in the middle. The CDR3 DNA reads TGTGCCACCAGCAACAAGGCCCAGGGATTAGGGCGGACCCAGTACTTC. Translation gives CATSNKAQGLGRTQYF.

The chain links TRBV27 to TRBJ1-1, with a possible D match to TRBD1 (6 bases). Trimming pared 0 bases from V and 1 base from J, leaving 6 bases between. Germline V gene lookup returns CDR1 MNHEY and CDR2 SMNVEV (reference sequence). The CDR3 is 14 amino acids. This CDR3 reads CASSLSGQNTEAFF. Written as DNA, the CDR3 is TGTGCCAGCAGTTTATCGGGACAGAACACTGAAGCTTTCTTT.

The DNA of the CDR3 is TGTGCCAGCAGCCTGGGGACTAGCGGGCAAGAGACCCAGTACTTC. Protein product: CASSLGTSGQETQYF. The V gene is TRBV7-6, the J gene TRBJ2-5; 12 bases match TRBD2. CDR3 length: 15 amino acids. Trimming at V came to 5 bases and at J to 2 bases, leaving 3 bases not matched to a gene. Germline assignment: CDR1 SGHVS and CDR2 FNYEAQ.

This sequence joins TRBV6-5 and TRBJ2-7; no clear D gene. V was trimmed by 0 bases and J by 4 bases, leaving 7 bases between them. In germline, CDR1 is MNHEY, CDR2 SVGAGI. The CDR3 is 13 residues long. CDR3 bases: TGTGCCAGCAGTTACTCGAGGCGGTACGAGCAGTACTTC. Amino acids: CASSYSRRYEQYF.

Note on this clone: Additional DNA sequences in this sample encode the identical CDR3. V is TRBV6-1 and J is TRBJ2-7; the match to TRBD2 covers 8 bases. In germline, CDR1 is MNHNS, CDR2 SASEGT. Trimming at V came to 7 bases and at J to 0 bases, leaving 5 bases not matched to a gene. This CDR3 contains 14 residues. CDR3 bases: TGTGCCAGCACTACTAGCGGAAGCTCCTACGAGCAGTACTTC. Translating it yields CASTTSGSSYEQYF.

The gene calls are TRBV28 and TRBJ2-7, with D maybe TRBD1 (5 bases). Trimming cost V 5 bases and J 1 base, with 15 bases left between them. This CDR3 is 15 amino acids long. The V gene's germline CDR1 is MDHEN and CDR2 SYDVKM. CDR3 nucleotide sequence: TGTGCCAGCAGTCGACAGCCCCTCGATTCCTACGAGCAGTACTTC. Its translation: CASSRQPLDSYEQYF.

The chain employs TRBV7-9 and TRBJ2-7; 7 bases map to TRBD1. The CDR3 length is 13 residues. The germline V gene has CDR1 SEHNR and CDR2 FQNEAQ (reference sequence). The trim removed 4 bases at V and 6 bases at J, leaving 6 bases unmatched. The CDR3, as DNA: TGTGCCAGCAGCTCCCCTACAGGGGTCGAGCAGTACTTC. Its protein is CASSSPTGVEQYF.

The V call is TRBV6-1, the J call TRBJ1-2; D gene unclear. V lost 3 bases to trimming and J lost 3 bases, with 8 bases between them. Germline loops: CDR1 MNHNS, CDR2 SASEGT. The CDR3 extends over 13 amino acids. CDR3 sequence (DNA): TGTGCCAGCAGTGAGGGGAGACACTATGGCTACACCTTC. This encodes CASSEGRHYGYTF.

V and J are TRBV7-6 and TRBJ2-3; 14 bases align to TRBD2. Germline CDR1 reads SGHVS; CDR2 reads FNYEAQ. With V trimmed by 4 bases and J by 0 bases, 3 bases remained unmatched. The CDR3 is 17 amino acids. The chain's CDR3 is CASSWGLAGASTDTQYF. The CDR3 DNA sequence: TGTGCCAGCAGCTGGGGACTAGCGGGAGCTAGCACAGATACGCAGTATTTT. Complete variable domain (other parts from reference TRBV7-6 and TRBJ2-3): GAGVSQSPRYKVTKRGQDVALRCDPISGHVSLYWYRQALGQGPEFLTYFNYEAQQDKSGLPNDRFSAERPEGSISTLTIQRTEQRDSAMYRCASSWGLAGASTDTQYFGPGTRLTVL.

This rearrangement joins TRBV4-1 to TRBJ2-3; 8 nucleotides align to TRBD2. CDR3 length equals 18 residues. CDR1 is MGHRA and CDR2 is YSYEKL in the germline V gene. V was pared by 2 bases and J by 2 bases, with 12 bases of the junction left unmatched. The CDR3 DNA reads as TGCGCCAGCAGCCAACGACCGGGAGGGGCCACCGACACAGATACGCAGTATTTT. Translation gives CASSQRPGGATDTDTQYF.

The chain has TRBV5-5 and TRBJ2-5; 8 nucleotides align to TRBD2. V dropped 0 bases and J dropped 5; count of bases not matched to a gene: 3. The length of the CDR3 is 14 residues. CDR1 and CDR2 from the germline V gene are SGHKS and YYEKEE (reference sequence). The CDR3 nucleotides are TGTGCCAGCAGCTTGGAGCGGGGGTGGGAGACCCAGTACTTC. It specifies CASSLERGWETQYF.

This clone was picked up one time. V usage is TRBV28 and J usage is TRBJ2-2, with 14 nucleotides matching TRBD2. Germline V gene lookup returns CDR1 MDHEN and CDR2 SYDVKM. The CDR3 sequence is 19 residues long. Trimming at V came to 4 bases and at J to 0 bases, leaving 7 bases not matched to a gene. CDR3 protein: CASSSPGLAGEANTGELFF. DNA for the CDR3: TGTGCCAGCAGTTCGCCGGGACTAGCGGGAGAGGCGAACACCGGGGAGCTGTTTTTT.

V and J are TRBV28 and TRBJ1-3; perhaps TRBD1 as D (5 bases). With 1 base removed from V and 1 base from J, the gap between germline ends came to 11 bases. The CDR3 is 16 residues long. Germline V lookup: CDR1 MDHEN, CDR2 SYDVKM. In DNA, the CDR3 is TGTGCCAGCAGTTTATCCCAGGGATCGTCTGGAAACACCATATATTTT. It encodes CASSLSQGSSGNTIYF.